The clone carrying this TCR beta chain was counted at least ten times. Its antigen is unknown. The data stem from a study of identical twins. MiXCR, applied by TCRdb to the 5' RACE reads, yields one record per CDR3 protein. The sample has roughly 280,000 distinct CDR3 sequences; 9.5% are singletons. V was cut by 1 base and J by 3 bases, with 10 bases left in between. The CDR3 spans 14 residues. The germline V gene has CDR1 ENHRY and CDR2 SYGVKD. Study observations and caveats: Diverse VJ usage suggested most zero-insertion clonotypes were not invariant T cells. Fewer insertions marked abundant cord blood beta clonotypes; young adult naive trended weakly, memory not at all.

This sample was also put to use in a study of yellow fever vaccine responses in identical twins.

The TCR comes from a woman between 18 and 30 years old in good health. The rearrangement links TRBV10-3 to TRBJ2-7; no reliable D call. The sample was CD8+ T cells sorted from blood. CDR3 nucleotides: TGTGCCATCAGTGAGTTTGGCACAAACTACGAGCAGTACTTC. Translating gives CAISEFGTNYEQYF.